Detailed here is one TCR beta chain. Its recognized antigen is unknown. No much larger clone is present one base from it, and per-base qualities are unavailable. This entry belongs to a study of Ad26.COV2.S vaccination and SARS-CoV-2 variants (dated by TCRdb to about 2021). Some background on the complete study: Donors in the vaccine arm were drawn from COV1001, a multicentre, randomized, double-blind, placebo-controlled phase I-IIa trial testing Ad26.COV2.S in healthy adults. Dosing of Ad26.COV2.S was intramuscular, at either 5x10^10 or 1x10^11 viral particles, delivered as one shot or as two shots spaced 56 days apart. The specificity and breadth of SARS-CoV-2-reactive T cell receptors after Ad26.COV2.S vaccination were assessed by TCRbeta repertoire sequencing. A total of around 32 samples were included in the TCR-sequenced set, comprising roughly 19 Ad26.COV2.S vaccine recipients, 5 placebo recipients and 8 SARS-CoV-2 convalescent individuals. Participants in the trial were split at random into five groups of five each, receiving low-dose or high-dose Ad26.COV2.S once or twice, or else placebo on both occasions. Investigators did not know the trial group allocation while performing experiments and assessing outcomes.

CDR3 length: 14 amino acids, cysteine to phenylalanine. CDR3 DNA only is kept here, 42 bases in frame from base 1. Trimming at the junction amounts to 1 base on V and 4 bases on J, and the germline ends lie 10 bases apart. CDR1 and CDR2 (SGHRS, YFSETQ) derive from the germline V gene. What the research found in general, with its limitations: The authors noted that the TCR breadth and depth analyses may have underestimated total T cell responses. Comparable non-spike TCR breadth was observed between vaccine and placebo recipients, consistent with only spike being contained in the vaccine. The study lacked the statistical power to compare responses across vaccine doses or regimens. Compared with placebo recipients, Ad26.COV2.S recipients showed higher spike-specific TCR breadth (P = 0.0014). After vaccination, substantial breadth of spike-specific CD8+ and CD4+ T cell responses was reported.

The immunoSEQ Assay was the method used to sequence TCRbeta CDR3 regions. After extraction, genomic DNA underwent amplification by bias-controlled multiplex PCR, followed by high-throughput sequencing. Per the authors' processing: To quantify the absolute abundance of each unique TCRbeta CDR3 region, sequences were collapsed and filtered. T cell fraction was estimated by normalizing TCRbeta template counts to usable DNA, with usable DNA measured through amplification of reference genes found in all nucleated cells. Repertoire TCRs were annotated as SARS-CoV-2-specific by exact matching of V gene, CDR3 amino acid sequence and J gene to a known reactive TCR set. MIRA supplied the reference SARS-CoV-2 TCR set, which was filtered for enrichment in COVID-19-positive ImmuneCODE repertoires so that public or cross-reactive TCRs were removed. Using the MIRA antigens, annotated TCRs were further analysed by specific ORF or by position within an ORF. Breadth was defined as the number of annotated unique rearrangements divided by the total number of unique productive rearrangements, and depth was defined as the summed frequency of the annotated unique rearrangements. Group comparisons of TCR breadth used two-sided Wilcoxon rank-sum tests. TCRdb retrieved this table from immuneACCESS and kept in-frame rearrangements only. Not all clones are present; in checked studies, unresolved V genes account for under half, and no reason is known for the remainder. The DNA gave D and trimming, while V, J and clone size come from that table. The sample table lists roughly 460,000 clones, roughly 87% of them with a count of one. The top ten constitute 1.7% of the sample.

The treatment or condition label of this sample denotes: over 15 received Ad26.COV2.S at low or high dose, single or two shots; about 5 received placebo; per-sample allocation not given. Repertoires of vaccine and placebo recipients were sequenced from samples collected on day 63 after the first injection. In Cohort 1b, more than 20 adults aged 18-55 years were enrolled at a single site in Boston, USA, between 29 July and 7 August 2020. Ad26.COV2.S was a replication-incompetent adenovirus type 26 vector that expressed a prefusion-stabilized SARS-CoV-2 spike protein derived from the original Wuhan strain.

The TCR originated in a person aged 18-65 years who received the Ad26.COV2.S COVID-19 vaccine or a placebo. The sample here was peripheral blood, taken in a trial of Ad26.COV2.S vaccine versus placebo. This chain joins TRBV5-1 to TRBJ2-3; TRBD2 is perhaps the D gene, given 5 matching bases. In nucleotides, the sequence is TGCGCCAGCAGCTTGTACCGGGGAGCAGATACGCAGTATTTT. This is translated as CASSLYRGADTQYF.